Each of the 18 T cell receptor beta chains below was sequenced from the same sample in a study of cytomegalovirus exposure and HLA in healthy donors. PCR was performed using 60 Vbeta and 13 Jbeta primers. Libraries were prepared by immunoSEQ multiplex PCR; TCRdb keeps only in-frame clonotypes and omits some of them. This table holds 100,000 to 150,000 clones, over 70% found once. Sequenced: PBMCs. The origin of the receptors is a middle-aged woman in good health and CMV-seronegative.

This rearrangement joins TRBV12-5 to TRBJ2-7; 7 nucleotides align to TRBD1. Germline CDR1 LGHNT, CDR2 FRNRAP. The trim removed 3 bases at V and 3 bases at J, leaving 14 bases unmatched. The CDR3 is 17 amino acids. The CDR3 spells CASGLRVGGQPSYEQYF. The DNA of the CDR3 is TGTGCTAGTGGTTTAAGGGTAGGGGGACAGCCTAGCTACGAGCAGTACTTC.

The CDR3 region has the DNA TGTGCCAGCTCACCGGTACAGGTGGCCTATAATTCACCCCTCCACTTT. This sequence encodes CASSPVQVAYNSPLHF. The chain couples TRBV18 to TRBJ1-6, with D perhaps matching TRBD1 (5 bases). CDR1 is KGHSH, CDR2 LQKENI, per germline. The CDR3 length is 16 residues. The V end lost 3 bases, the J end lost 2 bases, and 11 bases lay between the germline ends.

The chain employs TRBV5-1 and TRBJ2-7; 10 nucleotides align to TRBD1. Trimming cost V 5 bases and J 0 bases; bases outside gene matches: 14. CDR3 length: 18 residues. CDR1 and CDR2 from the germline V gene are SGHRS and YFSETQ. The CDR3 sequence is CASRISGDRGLFSYEQYF. CDR3 nucleotides: TGCGCCAGCAGGATATCCGGTGACAGGGGGCTATTCTCCTACGAGCAGTACTTC.

This chain connects TRBV5-1 to TRBJ2-7; 8 bases map to TRBD1. This CDR3 region has 15 residues. The germline CDR1 and CDR2 sequences are SGHRS and YFSETQ. V lost 3 bases to trimming and J lost 0 bases; unmatched junction nucleotides: 5. In DNA form, the CDR3 reads TGCGCCAGCAGCTCCGGACAGGGAGGCTCCTACGAGCAGTACTTC. Translation: CASSSGQGGSYEQYF. Supplemented by reference TRBV5-1 and TRBJ2-7, the full variable domain reads KAGVTQTPRYLIKTRGQQVTLSCSPISGHRSVSWYQQTPGQGLQFLFEYFSETQRNKGNFPGRFSGRQFSNSRSEMNVSTLELGDSALYLCASSSGQGGSYEQYFGPGTRLTVT.

The chain is built from TRBV4-1 and TRBJ1-1; no clear D gene. Trimming pared 0 bases from V and 7 bases from J, leaving 9 bases between. The CDR3 has 13 residues. Germline V gives CDR1 MGHRA, CDR2 YSYEKL. CDR3 region: CASSQEGGIEAFF. CDR3 bases: TGCGCCAGCAGCCAAGAAGGCGGGATTGAAGCTTTCTTT.

The chain has TRBV18 and TRBJ1-1; 9 nucleotides line up with TRBD1. The J segment lost 3 bases and the V segment lost 3 bases, leaving 2 bases of the junction unmatched. The CDR3 is made up of 14 amino acids. Germline CDR1 reads KGHSH; CDR2 reads LQKENI. The CDR3 sequence is CASSPRDRDTEAFF. The CDR3 DNA reads TGTGCCAGCTCACCGAGGGACAGGGACACTGAAGCTTTCTTT. Full variable domain (remainder filled in from reference TRBV18 and TRBJ1-1): NAGVMQNPRHLVRRRGQEARLRCSPMKGHSHVYWYRQLPEEGLKFMVYLQKENIIDESGMPKERFSAEFPKEGPSILRIQQVVRGDSAAYFCASSPRDRDTEAFFGQGTRLTVV.

The J gene is TRBJ1-2, the V gene TRBV7-2; D possibly corresponds to TRBD1 (6 bases). Germline V gene data show CDR1 as SGHTA and CDR2 as FQGNSA. The CDR3 has 14 residues. The V and J ends lost 1 base and 8 bases respectively, with 14 bases between them. CDR3 amino acids: CASSLDHRDQGYTF. CDR3 in DNA: TGTGCCAGCAGCTTAGATCACAGGGATCAAGGCTACACCTTC.

In this sample, this clone turned up a few times. This rearrangement joins TRBV27 to TRBJ2-5; D may be TRBD1 (6 bases). The CDR3 is 15 amino acids. Trimming left V 3 bases short and J 4 bases short, with 15 bases between. From germline, CDR1 is MNHEY and CDR2 SMNVEV (reference sequence). The CDR3 here is CASSFSSGALETQYF. Here the CDR3 DNA reads TGTGCCAGCAGTTTCTCCTCAGGGGCCCTAGAGACCCAGTACTTC.

This chain connects TRBV4-3 to TRBJ1-5, with 9 bases fitting TRBD1. Germline V lookup: CDR1 LGHNA, CDR2 YSLEER. After removal of 6 bases from V and 6 bases from J, the junction contained 9 bases not matched to a gene. The CDR3 loop spans 15 amino acids. CDR3 amino acids: CASSPDRGVGQPQHF. DNA for the CDR3: TGCGCCAGCAGTCCGGACAGGGGCGTGGGTCAGCCCCAGCATTTT.

The chain links TRBV10-2 to TRBJ1-3; TRBD1 agrees at 7 bases. The closer fit of TRBJ2-2 to the DNA end suggests the J call may be wrong. The CDR3 sequence is 14 residues long. Germline V gene data show CDR1 as WSHSY and CDR2 as SAAADI. The DNA for the CDR3 is TGCGCCAGCAGGGGACAGTCGAACACCGGGGAGCTGTTTTTT. It yields the protein CASRGQSNTGELFF.

As concerns this clone: Relative to the germline gene, one junction end is altered; a read error may explain this. V usage is TRBV4-1 and J usage is TRBJ2-5; possibly TRBD2 for D (7 bases). The CDR3 extends over 14 amino acids. The V gene's germline CDR1 is MGHRA and CDR2 YSYEKL. The CDR3 sequence: CASSRTGGPETQYF. In nucleotides, the CDR3 is TGTGCCAGCAGCCGGACGGGGGGCCCGGAGACCCAGTACTTC.

This clone appeared a few times. The chain employs TRBV7-2 and TRBJ2-6; the match to TRBD1 covers 7 bases. CDR1 and CDR2 (germline): SGHTA, FQGNSA. Trimming took 4 bases from V and 2 from J; bases not matched to a gene: 2. CDR3 length equals 15 residues. This CDR3 reads CASSSGQAGANVLTF. Here the CDR3 DNA reads TGTGCCAGCAGCTCTGGACAGGCTGGGGCCAACGTCCTGACTTTC.

The rearrangement uses TRBV19 and TRBJ1-5; D possibly corresponds to TRBD1 (6 bases). V gave up 2 bases and J gave up 6 bases, with 14 bases separating them. Germline CDR1 is LNHDA and CDR2 is SQIVND (reference sequence). The CDR3 length is 15 residues. The CDR3, as DNA: TGTGCCAGTAGTATATCCCCACAGGGTATTCAGCCCCAGCATTTT. This gives the protein CASSISPQGIQPQHF.

The chain couples TRBV4-2 to TRBJ2-5; perhaps TRBD1 as D (6 bases). V was cut by 0 bases and J by 5 bases, with 16 bases left in between. The germline CDR1 and CDR2 sequences are LGHNA and YNFKEQ. The CDR3 is 16 residues long. Here the CDR3 reads CASSQDLGRGPETQYF. The CDR3 bases are TGTGCCAGCAGCCAAGATTTGGGCAGGGGCCCCGAGACCCAGTACTTC.

The rearrangement uses TRBV5-1 and TRBJ2-3; no clear D gene. Germline assignment: CDR1 SGHRS and CDR2 YFSETQ. The V gene lost 1 base and the J gene lost 2 bases, with 5 bases spanning the gap. CDR3 length: 13 amino acids. The CDR3 loop is CASSLLPTDTQYF. For the CDR3, the DNA is TGCGCCAGCAGCTTGCTCCCCACAGATACGCAGTATTTT.

The chain has TRBV7-2 and TRBJ2-5; D perhaps matches TRBD1 (6 bases). V was cut by 6 bases and J by 1 base, with 6 bases left in between. This CDR3 is 12 amino acids long. CDR1 is SGHTA, CDR2 FQGNSA, per germline. CDR3 amino acids: CASRTGQETQYF. The CDR3, as DNA: TGTGCCAGCAGGACAGGCCAAGAGACCCAGTACTTC. The full variable domain, rest sourced from reference TRBV7-2 and TRBJ2-5, is GAGVSQSPSNKVTEKGKDVELRCDPISGHTALYWYRQSLGQGLEFLIYFQGNSAPDKSGLPSDRFSAERTGGSVSTLTIQRTQQEDSAVYLCASRTGQETQYFGPGTRLLVL.

This clone was seen only a few times. The chain links TRBV7-9 to TRBJ1-4; 7 bases match TRBD1. Per the germline V gene, CDR1 is SEHNR and CDR2 is FQNEAQ (reference sequence). The ends lost 2 bases at V and 10 bases at J; junction bases unmatched: 19. The CDR3 is 18 amino acids. The CDR3, as DNA: TGTGCCAGCAGCTTAAGCTTTATCCCGGGACAGCTAGAGGGAAAACTGTTTTTT. Its translation: CASSLSFIPGQLEGKLFF.

The chain combines TRBV5-6 with TRBJ1-5; a possible D gene is TRBD1 (6 bases). Looked up from germline, CDR1 is SGHDT and CDR2 is YYEEEE. This CDR3 is built from 14 residues. Trimming took off 4 bases at V and 3 bases at J, with 11 bases between the two ends. DNA of the CDR3: TGTGCCAGCAGCCGAGGACAGAACAATCAGCCCCAGCATTTT. Its translation: CASSRGQNNQPQHF.